This TCR beta chain was identified during a study of STAT5B mutations in CD4+ large granular lymphocyte leukemia. This CDR3 contains 15 residues. Deletions cut 6 bases from V and 4 bases from J, with 18 bases between. Germline lookup yields CDR1 LNHDA and CDR2 SQIVND (reference sequence). Clones were sequenced by immunoSEQ multiplex PCR, and TCRdb holds only the in-frame ones, with some missing. The table includes 40,000 to 50,000 clones, roughly four fifths detected once. The sample comprised CD4+ T cells from blood buffy coats. J is TRBJ1-1 and V is TRBV19; D is unclear. The sequence was collected from a human donor in good health. This chain's CDR3 is CASRPSGGRATEAFF. Written as DNA, the CDR3 is TGTGCCAGTAGACCCTCTGGAGGGAGGGCCACTGAAGCTTTCTTT.